This is a list of T cell receptor beta chains from one sample in a study of identical twins. MiXCR, run by TCRdb on the 5' RACE reads, gives a single entry per CDR3 protein. The table lists some 570,000 distinct CDR3 sequences, about 20% of them singletons, with approximately 0.48% in the top ten. This sample also appeared in a second study, on yellow fever vaccine responses in identical twins.

What was sequenced was CD4+ T cells sorted from blood. These receptor sequences come from a woman in her late teens or twenties in good health. The CDR3 runs from the conserved cysteine through the conserved F or W. Each record gives: clone size, J gene, D gene, V gene, CDR3 protein, CDR3 DNA. D genes are given only for firm matches. Size is omitted from some rows. Given values are once, few, many or a class for expanded clones.

few TRBJ2-2 . TRBV12-3/TRBV12-4 CATGDSQVAGELFF TGTGCCACGGGAGACAGTCAGGTGGCCGGGGAGCTGTTTTTT
. TRBJ2-5 TRBD2 TRBV10-3 CAISGGGGAGETQYF TGTGCCATCAGTGGCGGCGGGGGGGCCGGGGAGACCCAGTACTTC
few TRBJ2-1 TRBD2 TRBV7-2 CASSLWTSGGAYNEQFF TGTGCCAGCAGCTTATGGACTAGCGGGGGGGCCTACAATGAGCAGTTCTTC
. TRBJ2-3 . TRBV3-1 CASSQEVGTITDTQYF TGTGCCAGCAGCCAAGAAGTAGGGACAATCACAGATACGCAGTATTTT
few TRBJ2-2 TRBD2 TRBV5-5 CASSTIAGGNTGELFF TGTGCCAGCAGCACAATAGCGGGGGGAAACACCGGGGAGCTGTTTTTT
. TRBJ1-2 . TRBV5-1 CASSPDGSPSYGYTF TGCGCCAGCAGCCCGGACGGCTCCCCCTCCTATGGCTACACCTTC
. TRBJ2-2 . TRBV7-9 CASSPQELTGELFF TGTGCCAGCAGCCCCCAGGAGCTCACCGGGGAGCTGTTTTTT
. TRBJ1-1 . TRBV25-1 CASTPLGWNTEAFF TGTGCCAGCACTCCGCTAGGGTGGAACACTGAAGCTTTCTTT
few TRBJ1-3 TRBD1 TRBV2 CASREDRGLGTIYF TGTGCCAGCAGGGAAGACAGGGGGCTGGGGACGATATATTTT
. TRBJ2-1 . TRBV10-3 CAISDGRDGYNEQFF TGTGCCATCAGTGACGGACGGGATGGCTACAATGAGCAGTTCTTC